These 10 T cell receptor beta chains were sequenced from one sample in a study of OX40 agonist ivuxolimab in advanced cancers. Profiled with immunoSEQ multiplex PCR; TCRdb holds only in-frame clones, not every one. The sample consists of some 46,000 clones, roughly nine tenths of them appearing once. The specimen was CD4+ or CD8+ T cells sorted from blood, collected in a trial of the OX40 agonist ivuxolimab. The receptors here all came from an adult with an advanced solid tumor such as melanoma, head and neck, liver or kidney cancer.

V is TRBV2 and J is TRBJ2-5; 11 nucleotides match TRBD1. The J call is in doubt because the DNA end fits TRBJ2-7 better. The V gene's germline CDR1 is SNHLY and CDR2 FYNNEI. The CDR3 sequence is 15 residues long. The CDR3 spells CASKKTGTGGHEQYF. Here the CDR3 DNA reads TGTGCCAGCAAAAAAACCGGGACAGGGGGGCACGAGCAGTACTTC.

The V and J genes are TRBV6-4 and TRBJ2-1; D may be TRBD2 (5 bases). The CDR3 extends over 15 amino acids. Germline V lookup: CDR1 MRHNA, CDR2 SNTAGT. V was cut by 4 bases and J by 7 bases, with 17 bases left in between. The CDR3 is CASSVGLAWSNEQFF. The CDR3 nucleotides are TGTGCCAGCAGTGTTGGCCTAGCTTGGTCAAATGAGCAGTTCTTC.

This clone appeared once. This chain uses TRBV5-1 with TRBJ2-1; D unclear. There are 12 residues in the CDR3. V was trimmed by 0 bases and J by 9 bases, leaving 7 bases between them. CDR1 is SGHRS and CDR2 is YFSETQ in the germline V gene. CDR3 residues: CASSLVVAEQFF. The CDR3 DNA reads TGCGCCAGCAGCTTGGTTGTGGCTGAGCAGTTCTTC.

The J gene is TRBJ2-1, the V gene TRBV2; 7 bases match TRBD2. The CDR3 has 12 residues. Germline assignment: CDR1 SNHLY and CDR2 FYNNEI. J was trimmed by 8 bases and V by 10 bases; bases with no gene match: 8. CDR3 DNA: TGTGCCAACCGACGACTAGCACATGAGCAGTTCTTC. The encoded protein is CANRRLAHEQFF.

The chain uses TRBV7-6 and TRBJ1-3; 8 nucleotides agree with TRBD1. The germline V gene has CDR1 SGHVS and CDR2 FNYEAQ. The CDR3 contains 18 residues. Trimming removed 3 bases from V and 1 base from J; junction bases left unmatched: 11. The CDR3, as DNA: TGTGCCAGCAGCTTTACCGGGACAGGATCTTTTTCTGGAAACACCATATATTTT. This encodes CASSFTGTGSFSGNTIYF.

This chain joins TRBV2 and TRBJ2-7; D uncertain. V lost 6 bases and J lost 4, with 7 bases in between. There are 11 residues in the CDR3. Germline CDR1 and CDR2: SNHLY and FYNNEI. DNA of the CDR3: TGTGCCAGCAGGGGGTTTTACGAGCAGTACTTC. Its protein product is CASRGFYEQYF. Variable domain in full (rest from reference TRBV2 and TRBJ2-7): EPEVTQTPSHQVTQMGQEVILRCVPISNHLYFYWYRQILGQKVEFLVSFYNNEISEKSEIFDDQFSVERPDGSNFTLKIRSTKLEDSAMYFCASRGFYEQYFGPGTRLTVT.

The chain joins TRBV29-1 to TRBJ1-2; D may be TRBD1 (5 bases). Germline CDR1 and CDR2: SQVTM and ANQGSEA. The CDR3 runs 10 residues. Trimming cost V 3 bases and J 7 bases, with 6 bases left between them. CDR3 amino acids: CSVDGGGYTF. CDR3 nucleotide sequence: TGCAGCGTTGACGGGGGTGGCTACACCTTC.

This clone appeared a few times. The chain combines TRBV27 with TRBJ2-2, with 7 bases that match TRBD1. Per the germline V gene, CDR1 is MNHEY and CDR2 is SMNVEV (reference sequence). This CDR3 contains 15 residues. V dropped 7 bases and J dropped 0; count of bases not matched to a gene: 5. The DNA of the CDR3 is TGTGCCAGCACTAACAGGGGCCCGAACACCGGGGAGCTGTTTTTT. Amino acids: CASTNRGPNTGELFF.

This clone has a single count. This rearrangement joins TRBV18 to TRBJ2-3; 14 bases fit TRBD2. Germline CDR1 KGHSH, CDR2 LQKENI. CDR3 length equals 13 residues. The V gene end was trimmed by 5 bases and the J gene end by 14 bases; junction bases not matched to a gene: 6. CDR3 in amino acids: CASSDGLAGGWYF. CDR3 sequence (DNA): TGTGCCAGCTCAGACGGACTAGCGGGAGGTTGGTATTTT.

The CDR3 DNA sequence: TGTGCCAGCAGGGAGGACAGGGCGTCCGAAAAACTGTTTTTT. It is translated as CASREDRASEKLFF. The rearrangement links TRBV6-1 to TRBJ1-4, with 8 nucleotides matching TRBD1. Germline V gives CDR1 MNHNS, CDR2 SASEGT. This CDR3 region has 14 residues. The ends lost 6 bases at V and 8 bases at J; junction bases unmatched: 8.